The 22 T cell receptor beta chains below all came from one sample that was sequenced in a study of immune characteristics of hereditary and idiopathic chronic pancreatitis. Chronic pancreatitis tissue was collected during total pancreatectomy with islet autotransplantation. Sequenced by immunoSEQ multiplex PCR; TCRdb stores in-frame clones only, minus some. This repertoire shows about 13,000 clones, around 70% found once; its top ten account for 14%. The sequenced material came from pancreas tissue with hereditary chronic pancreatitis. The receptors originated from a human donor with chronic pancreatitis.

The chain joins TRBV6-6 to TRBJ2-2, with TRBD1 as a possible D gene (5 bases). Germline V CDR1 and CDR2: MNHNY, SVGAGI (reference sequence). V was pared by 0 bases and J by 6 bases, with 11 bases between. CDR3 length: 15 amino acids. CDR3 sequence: CASSYSGAAAGELFF. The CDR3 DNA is TGTGCCAGCAGTTACTCTGGGGCGGCAGCCGGGGAGCTGTTTTTT.

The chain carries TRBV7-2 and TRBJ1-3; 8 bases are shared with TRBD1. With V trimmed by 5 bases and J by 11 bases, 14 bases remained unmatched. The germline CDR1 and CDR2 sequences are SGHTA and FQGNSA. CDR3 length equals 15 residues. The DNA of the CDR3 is TGTGCCAGCAGCCTAGGACAGGGAGGTAGCGGTGCCATATATTTT. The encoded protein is CASSLGQGGSGAIYF.

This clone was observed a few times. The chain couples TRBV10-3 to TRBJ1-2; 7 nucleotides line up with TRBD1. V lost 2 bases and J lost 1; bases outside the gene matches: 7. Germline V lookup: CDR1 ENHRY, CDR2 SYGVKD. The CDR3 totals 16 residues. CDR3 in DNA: TGTGCCATCAGTGAGCCACAGGGGACCTATAACTATGGCTACACCTTC. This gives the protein CAISEPQGTYNYGYTF.

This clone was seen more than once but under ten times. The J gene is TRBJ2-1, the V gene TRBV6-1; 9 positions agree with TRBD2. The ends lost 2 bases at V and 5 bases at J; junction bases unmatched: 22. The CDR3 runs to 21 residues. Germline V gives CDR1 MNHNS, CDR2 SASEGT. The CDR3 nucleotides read TGTGCCAGCAGTGAAATTATAGTGGGACTAGCACTTTCGCGGCGTGACAATGAGCAGTTCTTC. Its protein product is CASSEIIVGLALSRRDNEQFF.

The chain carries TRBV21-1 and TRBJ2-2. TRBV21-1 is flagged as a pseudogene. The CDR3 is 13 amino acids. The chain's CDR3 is CATDTASTGELFF. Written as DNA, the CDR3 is TGTGCCACAGATACAGCGAGCACCGGGGAGCTGTTTTTT.

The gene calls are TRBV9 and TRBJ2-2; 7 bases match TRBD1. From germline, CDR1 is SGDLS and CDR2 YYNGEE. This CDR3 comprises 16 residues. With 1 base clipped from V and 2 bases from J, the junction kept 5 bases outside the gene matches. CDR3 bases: TGTGCCAGCAGCGTAAACACAGGGGATAACACCGGGGAGCTGTTTTTT. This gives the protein CASSVNTGDNTGELFF.

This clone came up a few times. The CDR3 bases are TGTGCCAGCAGTTTAAAGGGTTATGGCTACACCTTC. Amino acids: CASSLKGYGYTF. The V gene is TRBV28, the J gene TRBJ1-2, with D hard to call. This CDR3 region has 12 residues. Trimming removed 2 bases from V and 5 bases from J, with 6 bases in between. The germline V gene encodes CDR1 MDHEN and CDR2 SYDVKM.

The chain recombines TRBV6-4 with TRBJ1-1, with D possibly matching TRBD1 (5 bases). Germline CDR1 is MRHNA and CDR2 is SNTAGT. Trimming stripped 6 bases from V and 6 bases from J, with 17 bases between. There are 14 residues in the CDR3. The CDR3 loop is CASRAQGVSAEAFF. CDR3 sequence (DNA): TGTGCCAGCAGGGCCCAAGGGGTATCCGCTGAAGCTTTCTTT.

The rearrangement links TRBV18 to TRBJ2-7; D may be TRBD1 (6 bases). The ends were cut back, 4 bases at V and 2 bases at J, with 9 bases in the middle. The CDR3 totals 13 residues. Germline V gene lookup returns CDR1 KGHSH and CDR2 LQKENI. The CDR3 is CASSRDTTYEQYF. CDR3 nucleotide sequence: TGTGCCAGCTCACGGGACACCACCTACGAGCAGTACTTC.

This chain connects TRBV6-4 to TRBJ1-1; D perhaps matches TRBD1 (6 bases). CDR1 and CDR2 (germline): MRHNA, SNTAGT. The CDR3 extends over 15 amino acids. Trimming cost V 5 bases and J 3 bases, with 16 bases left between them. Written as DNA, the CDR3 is TGTGCCAGCAGTCCACCGGACAGTGTAGACACTGAAGCTTTCTTT. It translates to CASSPPDSVDTEAFF.

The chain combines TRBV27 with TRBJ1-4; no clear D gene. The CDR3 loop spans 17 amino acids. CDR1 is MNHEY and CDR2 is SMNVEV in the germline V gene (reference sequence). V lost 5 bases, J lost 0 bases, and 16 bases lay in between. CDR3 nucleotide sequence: TGTGCCAGCAGTCTCCGGGTCCGGGGTGCAACTAATGAAAAACTGTTTTTT. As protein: CASSLRVRGATNEKLFF. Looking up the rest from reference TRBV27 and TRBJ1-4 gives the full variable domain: EAQVTQNPRYLITVTGKKLTVTCSQNMNHEYMSWYRQDPGLGLRQIYYSMNVEVTDKGDVPEGYKVSRKEKRNFPLILESPSPNQTSLYFCASSLRVRGATNEKLFFGSGTQLSVL.

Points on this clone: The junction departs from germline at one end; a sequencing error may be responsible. The CDR3 is CASSLMAGDRQETQYF. DNA of the CDR3: TGTGCTAGCAGCTTAATGGCGGGAGATAGGCAAGAGACCCAGTACTTC. The chain links TRBV7-7 to TRBJ2-5, with TRBD2 matching 7 bases. This CDR3 is 16 amino acids long. Germline CDR1 reads SSHAT; CDR2 reads FNYEAQ (reference sequence).

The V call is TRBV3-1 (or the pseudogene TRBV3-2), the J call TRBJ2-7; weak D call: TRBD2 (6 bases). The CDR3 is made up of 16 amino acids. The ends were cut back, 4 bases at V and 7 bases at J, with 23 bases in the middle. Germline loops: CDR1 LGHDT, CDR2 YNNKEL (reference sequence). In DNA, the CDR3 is TGTGCCAGCAGCCGCTTTGGGTCTAGCGCTGATGCGGAGCAGTACTTC. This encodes CASSRFGSSADAEQYF.

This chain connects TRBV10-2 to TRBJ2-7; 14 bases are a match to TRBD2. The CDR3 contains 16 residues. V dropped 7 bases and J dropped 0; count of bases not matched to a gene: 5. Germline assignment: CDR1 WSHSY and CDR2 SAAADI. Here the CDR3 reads CASTTGTSGSSYEQYF. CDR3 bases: TGCGCCAGCACCACCGGGACTAGCGGGAGCTCCTACGAGCAGTACTTC.

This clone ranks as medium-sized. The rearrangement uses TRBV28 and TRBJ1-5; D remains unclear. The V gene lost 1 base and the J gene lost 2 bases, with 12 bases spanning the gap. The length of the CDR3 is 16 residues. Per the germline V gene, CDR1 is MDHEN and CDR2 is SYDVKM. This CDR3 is CASSLSGPEGNQPQHF. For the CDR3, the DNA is TGTGCCAGCAGTTTATCCGGCCCGGAGGGCAATCAGCCCCAGCATTTT.

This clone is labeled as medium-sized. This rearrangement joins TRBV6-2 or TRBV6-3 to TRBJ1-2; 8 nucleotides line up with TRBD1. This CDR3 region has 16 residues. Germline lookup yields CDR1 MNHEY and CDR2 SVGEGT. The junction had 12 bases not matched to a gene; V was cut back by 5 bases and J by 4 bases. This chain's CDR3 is CASSRPYRGSIYGYTF. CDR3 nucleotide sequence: TGTGCCAGCAGTCGCCCTTACAGGGGGTCCATCTATGGCTACACCTTC.

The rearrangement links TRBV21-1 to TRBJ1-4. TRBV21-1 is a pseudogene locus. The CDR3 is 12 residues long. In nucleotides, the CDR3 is TGTGCCAGCAGTCCCCCGGCGGGGAAACTGTTTTTT. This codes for CASSPPAGKLFF.

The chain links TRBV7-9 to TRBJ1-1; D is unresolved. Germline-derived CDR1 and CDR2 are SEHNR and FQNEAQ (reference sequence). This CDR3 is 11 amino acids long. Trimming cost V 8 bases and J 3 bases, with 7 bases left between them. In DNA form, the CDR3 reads TGTGCCAGCGTCGGTGACACTGAAGCTTTCTTT. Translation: CASVGDTEAFF.

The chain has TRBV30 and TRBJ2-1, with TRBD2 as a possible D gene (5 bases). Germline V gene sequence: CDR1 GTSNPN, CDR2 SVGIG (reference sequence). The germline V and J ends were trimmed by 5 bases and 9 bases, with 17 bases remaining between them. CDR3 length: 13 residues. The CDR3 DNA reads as TGTGCCTGGGTCCCGGGGTACTTGAGTGAGCAGTTCTTC. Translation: CAWVPGYLSEQFF.

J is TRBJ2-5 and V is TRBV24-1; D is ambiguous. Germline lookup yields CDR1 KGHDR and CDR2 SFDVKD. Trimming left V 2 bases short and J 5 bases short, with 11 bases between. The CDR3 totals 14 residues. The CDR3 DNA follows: TGTGCCACCAGTGATTACAGCCTCCCCGAGACCCAGTACTTC. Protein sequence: CATSDYSLPETQYF.

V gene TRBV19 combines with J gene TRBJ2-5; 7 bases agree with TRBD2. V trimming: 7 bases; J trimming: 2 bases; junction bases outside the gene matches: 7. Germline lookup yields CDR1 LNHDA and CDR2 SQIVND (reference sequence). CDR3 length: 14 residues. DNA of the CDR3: TGTGCCAGTACTCTGACTAGCAGACAAGAGACCCAGTACTTC. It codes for CASTLTSRQETQYF.

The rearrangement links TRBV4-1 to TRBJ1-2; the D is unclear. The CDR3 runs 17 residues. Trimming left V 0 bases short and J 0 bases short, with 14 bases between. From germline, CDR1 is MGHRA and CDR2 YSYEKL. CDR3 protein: CASSQDSPTRPNYGYTF. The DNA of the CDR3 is TGCGCCAGCAGCCAAGATTCGCCAACTCGACCTAACTATGGCTACACCTTC.